The T cell receptor (beta chain) described here comes from a study of Tregs in tolerant kidney transplant recipients. Study-wide points: Tregs expanded with activated donor B cells seemed most donor-specific. No direct test of biological reproducibility was done here.

Profiling relied on immunoSEQ multiplex PCR, and the TCRdb table lists in-frame clones only, not all of them. The profile shows 68,000 or so clones, roughly 84% of them singletons. This CDR3 is 13 amino acids long. Germline V gene data show CDR1 as KGHSH and CDR2 as LQKENI. The V and J ends lost 3 bases and 1 base respectively, with 6 bases between them. Turning to this clone: Antigen unknown.

The chain is built from TRBV18 and TRBJ2-5, with a possible D match to TRBD2 (5 bases). Sequencing input: CD4+ T cells from blood. This clonotype was sampled from a human donor in good health. The CDR3 sequence: CASSPTSQETQYF. CDR3 DNA sequence: TGTGCCAGCTCACCCACTAGCCAAGAGACCCAGTACTTC.